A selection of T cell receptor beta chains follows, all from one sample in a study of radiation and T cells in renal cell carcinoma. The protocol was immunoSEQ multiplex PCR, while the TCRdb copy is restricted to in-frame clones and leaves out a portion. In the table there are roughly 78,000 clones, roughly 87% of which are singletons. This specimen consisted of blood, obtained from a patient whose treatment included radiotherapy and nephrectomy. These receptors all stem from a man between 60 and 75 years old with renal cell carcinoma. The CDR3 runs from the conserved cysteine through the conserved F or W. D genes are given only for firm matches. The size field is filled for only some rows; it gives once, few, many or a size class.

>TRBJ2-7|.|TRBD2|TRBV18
CASSSPSGRPPYEQYF
TGTGCCAGCTCATCTCCTAGCGGTCGGCCCCCCTACGAGCAGTACTTC
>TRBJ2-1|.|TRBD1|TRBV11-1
CASSQGTGKFF
TGTGCCAGCAGCCAGGGGACAGGGAAGTTCTTC
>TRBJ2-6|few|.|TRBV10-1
CASSAQISGANVLTF
TGCGCCAGCAGTGCTCAGATCTCTGGGGCCAACGTCCTGACTTTC
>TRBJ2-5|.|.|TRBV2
CASSVHNPYF
TGTGCCAGCAGTGTCCACAACCCCTACTTC
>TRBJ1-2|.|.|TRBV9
CASSVAGQGGGYTF
TGTGCCAGCAGCGTAGCTGGCCAGGGTGGCGGCTACACCTTC
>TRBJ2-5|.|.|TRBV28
CASSLIETEYATQYF
TGTGCCAGCAGTTTAATCGAAACTGAATACGCGACCCAGTACTTC
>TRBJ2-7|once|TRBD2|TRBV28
CASALAAGGLHEQYF
TGTGCCAGCGCCCTCGCGGCGGGAGGGTTGCACGAGCAGTACTTC
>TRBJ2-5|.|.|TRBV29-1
CSVERLETQYF
TGCAGCGTTGAGCGTTTGGAGACCCAGTACTTC
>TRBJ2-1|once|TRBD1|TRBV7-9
CASSLDREVNEQFF
TGTGCCAGCAGCTTGGACAGGGAGGTCAATGAGCAGTTCTTC
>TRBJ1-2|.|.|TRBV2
CASEPQGYYGYTF
TGTGCCAGCGAACCACAGGGATACTATGGCTACACCTTC
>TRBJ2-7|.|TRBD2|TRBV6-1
CASSREREGWYEQYF
TGTGCCAGCAGTCGGGAGAGGGAGGGCTGGTACGAGCAGTACTTC
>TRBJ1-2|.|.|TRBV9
CASSVLEGGYTF
TGTGCCAGCAGCGTACTGGAAGGGGGCTACACCTTC
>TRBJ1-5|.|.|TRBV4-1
CASSQLPPGKPQHF
TGCGCCAGCAGCCAATTACCTCCAGGAAAGCCCCAGCATTTT
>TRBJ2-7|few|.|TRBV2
CASSEALTGRYEQYF
TGTGCCAGCAGTGAAGCGCTTACAGGGAGGTACGAGCAGTACTTC
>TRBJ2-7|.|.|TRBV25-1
CASGQGATYEQYF
TGTGCCAGCGGACAAGGGGCAACCTACGAGCAGTACTTC
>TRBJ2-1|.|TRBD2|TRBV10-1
CASSLTSGEQFF
TGCGCCAGCAGCCTGACTAGCGGTGAGCAGTTCTTC
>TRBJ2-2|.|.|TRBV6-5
CASSPRRKELFF
TGTGCCAGCAGCCCAAGGAGAAAGGAGCTGTTTTTT
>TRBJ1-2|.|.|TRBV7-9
CASTPGVANYGYTF
TGTGCCAGCACCCCAGGGGTAGCTAACTATGGCTACACCTTC
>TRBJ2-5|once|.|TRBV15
CATSGTHGPQETQYF
TGTGCCACCAGCGGAACTCACGGACCCCAAGAGACCCAGTACTTC
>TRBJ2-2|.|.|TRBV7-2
CASSLDSSAGLGELFF
TGTGCCAGCAGCTTAGATTCGTCGGCAGGGTTGGGGGAGCTGTTTTTT
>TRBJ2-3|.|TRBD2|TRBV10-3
CAISGQAGGASTDTQYF
TGTGCCATCAGTGGCCAAGCGGGAGGAGCTAGCACAGATACGCAGTATTTT
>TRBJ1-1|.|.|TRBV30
CACRDKRSTEAFF
TGTGCCTGTCGGGACAAAAGGTCCACTGAAGCTTTCTTT
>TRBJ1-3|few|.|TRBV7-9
CASSSGTADSGNTIYF
TGTGCCAGCAGCTCCGGGACCGCCGACTCTGGAAACACCATATATTTT
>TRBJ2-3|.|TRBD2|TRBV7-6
CASSLLVVGRWGDTQYF
TGTGCCAGCAGCTTGTTGGTTGTCGGGAGGTGGGGAGATACGCAGTATTTT
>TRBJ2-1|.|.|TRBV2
CASRSTESSYNEQFF
TGTGCCAGCAGAAGTACAGAGAGCTCCTACAATGAGCAGTTCTTC
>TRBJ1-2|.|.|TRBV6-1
CASSEYGGRLHGYTF
TGTGCCAGCAGTGAATATGGGGGGCGCCTCCATGGCTACACCTTC
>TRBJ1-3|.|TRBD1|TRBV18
CASSLGQVSGNTIYF
TGTGCCAGCTCACTGGGACAGGTCTCTGGAAACACCATATATTTT
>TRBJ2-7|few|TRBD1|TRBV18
CASSPGQGAYEQYF
TGTGCCAGCTCACCCGGACAGGGGGCCTACGAGCAGTACTTC
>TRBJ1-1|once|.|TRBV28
CATNTNTVPFF
TGTGCCACCAATACTAACACGGTCCCTTTCTTT
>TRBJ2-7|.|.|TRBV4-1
CASSQDNAPEKRPYEQYF
TGCGCCAGCAGCCAAGATAATGCCCCCGAAAAAAGGCCCTACGAGCAGTACTTC
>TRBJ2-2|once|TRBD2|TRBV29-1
CSVAGDTGELFF
TGCAGCGTCGCGGGGGACACCGGGGAGCTGTTTTTT
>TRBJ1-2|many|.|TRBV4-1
CASSGETVYGYTF
TGCGCCAGCAGCGGCGAGACAGTATATGGCTACACCTTC
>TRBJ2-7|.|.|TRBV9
CASSVEGQGYEQYF
TGTGCCAGCAGCGTAGAGGGACAAGGCTACGAGCAGTACTTC
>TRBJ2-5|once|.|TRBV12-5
CASGSGTSQETQYF
TGTGCTAGTGGTTCAGGGACAAGCCAAGAGACCCAGTACTTC
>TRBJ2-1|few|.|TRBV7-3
CASSFDRSNEQFF
TGTGCCAGCAGCTTCGACAGATCCAATGAGCAGTTCTTC
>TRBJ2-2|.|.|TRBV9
CASSGPTAGNTGELFF
TGTGCCAGCAGCGGCCCGACCGCGGGAAACACCGGGGAGCTGTTTTTT
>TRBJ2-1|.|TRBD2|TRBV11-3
CASSLGLAGGLEQFF
TGTGCCAGCAGCTTAGGACTAGCGGGAGGACTTGAGCAGTTCTTC